The rows below give T cell receptor beta chains drawn from one sample of a study of immune heterogeneity within non-small cell lung tumors. TCRdb ran MiXCR on the multiplex PCR reads and lists one entry per CDR3 protein. The sample lists tens of thousands of distinct CDR3 sequences, 25% to 30% occurring once. Sequencing was performed on lung tumor tissue. The receptors stem from a man between 35 and 55 years old with non-small cell lung cancer. The CDR3 runs from the conserved cysteine through the conserved F or W. D genes are given only for firm matches. Not every row has a clone size; where given, it reads once, few, many or a size class.

abundance | d_gene | j_gene | v_gene | CDR3nt | CDR3aa
many | TRBD1 | TRBJ1-3 | TRBV10-3 | TGTGCCATCAGGCCCCGGACAGGGTTCGGAAACACCATATATTTT | CAIRPRTGFGNTIYF
many | - | TRBJ1-2 | TRBV27 | TGTGCCAGCAGTTTAGGGCCCGAAAACTATGGCTACACCTTC | CASSLGPENYGYTF
many | TRBD2 | TRBJ2-7 | TRBV7-9 | TGTGCCAGCAGCTTAGCAAGGACTAGCGGCTACGAGCAGTACTTC | CASSLARTSGYEQYF
- | TRBD1 | TRBJ2-2 | TRBV12-3/TRBV12-4 | TGTGCCATCAACAGACAGGGGCCCGGGGAGCTGTTTTTT | CAINRQGPGELFF
many | - | TRBJ1-3 | TRBV27 | TGTGCCAGCAGTCGAAACAGTGCCGTAGTTAACACCATATATTTT | CASSRNSAVVNTIYF
few | - | TRBJ1-5 | TRBV7-6 | TGTGCCAGCAGGAGGGTGGAGTGGGGCAATCAGCCCCAGCATTTT | CASRRVEWGNQPQHF
few | TRBD2 | TRBJ2-6 | TRBV27 | TGTGCCAGCTTGGGGAGGGTGGACTCTGGGGCCAACGTCCTGACTTTC | CASLGRVDSGANVLTF
many | - | TRBJ1-6 | TRBV5-5 | TGTGCCAGCAGGAGGGACACCGATTCACCCCTCCACTTT | CASRRDTDSPLHF
few | TRBD1 | TRBJ1-3 | TRBV20-1 | TGCAGTGCTGGGACCGGGACAGGGCGTCACTCTGGAAACACCATATATTTT | CSAGTGTGRHSGNTIYF
many | TRBD2 | TRBJ2-1 | TRBV20-1 | TGCAGTGCCAGGGGGACTAGCGGGAGAGTTTGGCAGTTCTTC | CSARGTSGRVWQFF
many | - | TRBJ2-7 | TRBV27 | TGTGCCAGCAGTTTATTGGGTTCCGACGAGCAGTACTTC | CASSLLGSDEQYF
- | TRBD2 | TRBJ2-4 | TRBV6-1 | TGTGCCAGCAGTGATTCGCTAGCGGGAGGTTTTAGCCGGGGCATTCAGTACTTC | CASSDSLAGGFSRGIQYF
- | TRBD1 | TRBJ1-2 | TRBV28 | TGTGCCAGCAGTTTATCCACAGGGGGTTCGAGCTACACCTTC | CASSLSTGGSSYTF
- | - | TRBJ1-1 | TRBV2 | TGTGCCAGCAGCCCGACACCCAAGAACACTGAAGCTTTCTTT | CASSPTPKNTEAFF
many | TRBD1 | TRBJ1-1 | TRBV11-3 | TGTGCCAGCAGCTTCAACCAGGGGGTTGAAGCTTTCTTT | CASSFNQGVEAFF
- | - | TRBJ1-5 | TRBV20-1 | TGCAGTGCTAGAGATGCCGCCCGGGGGGCGGATCAGCCCCAGCATTTT | CSARDAARGADQPQHF
many | - | TRBJ2-7 | TRBV20-1 | TGCAGTGCTAGATGGCAGGGGGGCTACGAGCAGTACTTC | CSARWQGGYEQYF
- | - | TRBJ1-3 | TRBV12-3/TRBV12-4 | TGTGCCAGCGGGGCGGGTACTGGAAACACCATATATTTT | CASGAGTGNTIYF
many | TRBD1 | TRBJ2-2 | TRBV20-1 | TGCAGTGCTAGTGGACAGGGGGCGATTCGTAGGATGTTTTTT | CSASGQGAIRRMFF
many | - | TRBJ2-7 | TRBV30 | TGTGCCTGGAGTCTGGTCTACGAGCAGTACTTC | CAWSLVYEQYF
- | - | TRBJ2-1 | TRBV5-8 | TGTGCCAGCAGCTTGGATGGTGACTGGTCCTACAATGAGCAGTTCTTC | CASSLDGDWSYNEQFF
few | - | TRBJ2-2 | TRBV11-2 | TGTGCCAGCAGCTTAGAAACCGGGAGGGAGCTGTTTTTT | CASSLETGRELFF
many | - | TRBJ1-5 | TRBV6-1 | TGTGCCACCCACCCCGGACAGTCGTATCAGCCCCAGCATTTT | CATHPGQSYQPQHF
- | - | TRBJ1-3 | TRBV5-1 | TGCGCCAGCAGCCAGGGCTCATCTGGAAACACCATATATTTT | CASSQGSSGNTIYF
many | - | TRBJ1-5 | TRBV7-2 | TGTGCCAGCAGCTTTGTACCAGGTAATCAGCCCCAGCATTTT | CASSFVPGNQPQHF
many | - | TRBJ1-6 | TRBV2 | TGTGCCAGCAGGGGGCGCGACAATTCACCCCTCCACTTT | CASRGRDNSPLHF
- | TRBD2 | TRBJ2-1 | TRBV15 | TGTGCCACCAGCAGAGAGAGGCAACTAGCGGATCCCTACAATGAGCAGTTCTTC | CATSRERQLADPYNEQFF
many | TRBD1 | TRBJ1-5 | TRBV18 | TGTGCCAGCTCACTACAGGGGGGTCAGCCCCAGCATTTT | CASSLQGGQPQHF
few | TRBD2 | TRBJ2-5 | TRBV24-1 | TGTGCCACCGAGGGAGGGCCGAGAGAGACCCAGTACTTC | CATEGGPRETQYF
few | TRBD1 | TRBJ1-1 | TRBV13 | TGTGCCAGCAGCATGCCTGACAGGGCCACTGAAGCTTTCTTT | CASSMPDRATEAFF
- | TRBD1 | TRBJ1-6 | TRBV11-3 | TGTGCCAGCAGCTTAGGTTCTCCGGGACAGTATAATTCACCCCTCCACTTT | CASSLGSPGQYNSPLHF
medium-sized | - | TRBJ2-7 | TRBV12-5 | TGTGCTAGTGGTTTGTTGGGGTTCGGCGAGCAGTACTTC | CASGLLGFGEQYF
many | - | TRBJ2-7 | TRBV11-3 | TGTGCCAGCAGCTCAGCGGGACAGGCGATCTACGAGCAGTACTTC | CASSSAGQAIYEQYF
few | - | TRBJ2-2 | TRBV27 | TGTGCCAGCATGAGGGGCACTTTAACCGGGGAGCTGTTTTTT | CASMRGTLTGELFF
few | TRBD1 | TRBJ2-7 | TRBV20-1 | TGCAGTGCAGGGACAGACCAACGGGGATACGACGAGCAGTACTTC | CSAGTDQRGYDEQYF
many | - | TRBJ1-3 | TRBV2 | TGTGCCAGCAGCCTCCACCCCGGGAATACTGGAAACACCATATATTTT | CASSLHPGNTGNTIYF
many | - | TRBJ1-1 | TRBV11-2 | TGTGCCAGCAGCTCCCGACAGGTGTACGCTTTCTTT | CASSSRQVYAFF
few | - | TRBJ2-3 | TRBV6-1 | TGTGCCAGCCGGACAGCTAGCACAGATACGCAGTATTTT | CASRTASTDTQYF
- | TRBD1 | TRBJ2-5 | TRBV5-1 | TGCGCCAGCAGCGGGACCGGGACAGGGCAAGAGACCCAGTACTTC | CASSGTGTGQETQYF
- | - | TRBJ1-5 | TRBV19 | TGTCCCAGTAACCCGGGGTGGGGGGCGGGTCAGCCCCAGCATTTT | CPSNPGWGAGQPQHF